This entry lists 23 T cell receptor beta chains sequenced from one sample in a study of tumor and adjacent non-tumor tissue in lung cancer. RNA was extracted from bulk tissue without any cell sorting. Distant lung tissue was collected more than 3 cm away from the tumor edge. TCRbeta libraries were built with three rounds of nested PCR, modified from ARM-PCR. TCRdb independently ran MiXCR on the multiplex PCR reads; one entry per CDR3 protein. Of some 73,000 distinct CDR3 sequences listed, approximately 80% are singletons. The sample consisted of distant non-tumor lung tissue. These receptors were obtained from a man between 60 and 70 years old with non-small cell lung cancer.

About this clonotype itself: The junction departs from germline at one end; a sequencing error may be responsible. As DNA, the CDR3 is TGTGCCAGTAGCTTAGATCCTTGCGCGAGGAGGGGAGAGACCCAGTACTTC. It encodes CASSLDPCARRGETQYF. The rearrangement links TRBV11-3 to TRBJ2-5; D may be TRBD2 (6 bases). Per the germline V gene, CDR1 is SGHNT and CDR2 is YENEEA. This CDR3 is 17 amino acids long.

Concerning this clonotype: Likely a read error: the CDR3 ends without its conserved phenylalanine or tryptophan. DNA of the CDR3: TGTGCCAGGAGTGAACAAACTAGCGGGGGTAAGACCCAGTACTAC. Its protein is CARSEQTSGGKTQYY. The V call is TRBV6-1, the J call TRBJ2-5; the match to TRBD2 covers 11 bases. The CDR3 has 15 residues. The germline V gene has CDR1 MNHNS and CDR2 SASEGT.

A remark on this clonotype: An end of the junction does not agree with germline; a read error may underlie this. The chain recombines TRBV6-5 with TRBJ2-2; tentatively, D is TRBD2 (5 bases). Germline V CDR1 and CDR2: MNHEY, SVGAGI. The CDR3 runs to 14 residues. The CDR3 coding sequence is TGTACCAGCAGTTACGTTGCAGTCACCGGGGAGCCGTTTTTT. Translated, it gives CTSSYVAVTGEPFF.

The chain employs TRBV29-1 and TRBJ2-7, with TRBD2 identical over 7 bases. This CDR3 spans 13 amino acids. Germline V gene sequence: CDR1 SQVTM, CDR2 ANQGSEA. Trimming cost V 6 bases and J 5 bases; bases outside gene matches: 10. CDR3: CSVPRERGDEQYF. The CDR3 DNA follows: TGCAGCGTCCCCAGGGAACGGGGGGACGAGCAGTACTTC.

A note on this clonotype: Here the CDR3 omits its conserved ending phenylalanine or tryptophan, so a read error is the likely source. No DNA is shown, since the ends of the CDR3 on it are uncertain; the CDR3 is the one TCRdb lists. CDR3 sequence reads: CANSLSLGVVGEQHI. The chain links TRBV5-4 to TRBJ2-7; no check of the table's D call, TRBD2, against the DNA was made. Germline values: CDR1 SGHNT, CDR2 YYREEE (reference sequence). Termini included, the CDR3 measures 15 amino acids.

This clonotype was detected only a few times. A much larger clone differs by one base, so this may be a read error. V gene TRBV6-6 combines with J gene TRBJ2-7; 11 positions agree with TRBD2. The CDR3 runs to 16 residues. Germline V gene sequence: CDR1 MNHNY, CDR2 SVGAGI (reference sequence). CDR3 DNA sequence: TGTGTCAGCAGCCCAGTTAGCGGGAGGGGTTCTTACGAGCAGTACTTC. This sequence encodes CVSSPVSGRGSYEQYF.

Remarks on this clonotype: In this CDR3 the conserved last residue, phenylalanine or tryptophan, is missing, so a read error is likely. It is unclear where the CDR3 begins or ends on the DNA, so no DNA is shown, and the CDR3 is as TCRdb lists it. This chain uses TRBV11-2 with TRBJ2-3; the table's D call TRBD2 went unverified against the DNA. Germline loops: CDR1 SGHAT, CDR2 FQNNGV. Both ends counted, the CDR3 spans 14 residues. The CDR3 is CASSFLAGGVRHYI.

This rearrangement joins TRBV11-2 to TRBJ2-5, with D possibly TRBD1 on 5 matching bases. This CDR3 is 14 amino acids long. Trimming cost V 4 bases and J 14 bases, with 23 bases left between them. Germline CDR1 reads SGHAT; CDR2 reads FQNNGV. CDR3 in DNA: TGTGCCAGCAGCTCCGAACAGGTTCTGGAGATCCACTACTTC. It codes for CASSSEQVLEIHYF.

Concerning this clonotype: The germline gene is not matched at one end of the junction; a read error may be the cause. The rearrangement joins TRBV5-1 to TRBJ1-5, with D perhaps TRBD1 (5 bases). The CDR3 length is 13 residues. In germline, CDR1 is SGHRS, CDR2 YFSETQ. CDR3 nucleotides: TGCGCCAGCAGGTTGGGGCAGGGCGAGCGCCAGCATTTT. Its translation is CASRLGQGERQHF.

V and J are TRBV11-3 and TRBJ1-2, with a weak D call TRBD1 (5 bases). V lost 4 bases, J lost 11 bases, and 17 bases lay in between. Germline V CDR1 and CDR2: SGHNT, YENEEA. CDR3 length: 13 amino acids. Here the CDR3 DNA reads TGTGCCAGCAGCTCCCCAGGGACTGGTGGTTACACCTTC. Amino acid sequence: CASSSPGTGGYTF.

Remarks on this clonotype: The final CDR3 position lacks the conserved phenylalanine or tryptophan, pointing to a likely read error. The DNA is left out, because the CDR3 cannot be placed on it with certainty; the CDR3 is given as TCRdb lists it. The chain employs TRBV11-3 and TRBJ2-5; TRBD1, the D gene given by the table, was not confirmed from the DNA. Germline lookup yields CDR1 SGHNT and CDR2 YENEEA. Inclusive of both ends, the CDR3 amounts to 14 amino acids. CDR3 in amino acids: CASSLVQGQETQCL.

This clonotype was counted many times. This sequence joins TRBV4-3 and TRBJ2-1; 7 nucleotides line up with TRBD2. Per the germline V gene, CDR1 is LGHNA and CDR2 is YSLEER. The CDR3 is 15 residues long. The junction had 5 bases not matched to a gene; V was cut back by 0 bases and J by 6 bases. Here the CDR3 reads CASSQEGWGGNEQFF. The CDR3 bases are TGCGCCAGCAGCCAAGAGGGGTGGGGGGGCAATGAGCAGTTCTTC.

Points on this clonotype: The CDR3 carries no conserved terminal phenylalanine or tryptophan, so it likely arises from a read error. Because the CDR3's place on the DNA is in doubt, the DNA is left out and the CDR3 is given as listed by TCRdb. This chain connects TRBV5-4 to TRBJ1-1; TRBD1 is taken as the D call from the table, unchecked against the DNA. The CDR3 spans 17 amino acids, including both terminal residues. The germline V gene has CDR1 SGHNT and CDR2 YYREEE (reference sequence). CDR3 region: CVSSAGRQGRGDTEAFY.

Comments on this clonotype: The junction differs from germline at one of its ends, possibly a read error. This chain uses TRBV4-2 with TRBJ2-1; perhaps TRBD1 as D (6 bases). Germline CDR1 is LGHNA and CDR2 is YNFKEQ. There are 16 residues in the CDR3. The CDR3 region has the DNA TGTGCCAGCGGCCAAGAATGGACACAGGGAAGCAATGAGCAGTTCTTC. It encodes CASGQEWTQGSNEQFF.

As concerns this clonotype: The germline gene is not matched at one end of the junction; a read error may be the cause. The CDR3 sequence is CSVSAVIYEQYF. The CDR3 DNA reads TGTAGTGTTAGTGCGGTCATCTACGAGCAGTACTTC. This chain links TRBV20-1 with TRBJ2-7; no firm D call. The germline gives CDR1 DFQATT, CDR2 SNEGSKA (reference sequence). The CDR3 loop spans 12 amino acids.

In the case of this clonotype: Lacking the conserved final phenylalanine or tryptophan, this CDR3 likely reflects a read error. The V gene is TRBV11-2, the J gene TRBJ2-7; D remains ambiguous. Germline V gene sequence: CDR1 SGHAT, CDR2 FQNNGV. CDR3 length: 16 amino acids. The CDR3, as DNA: TGTGTCAGCAGCTTAGAGGTGGTGGCGTCCCCGAGGCTGCAGTACATC. It yields the protein CVSSLEVVASPRLQYI.

As to this clonotype: A junction end diverges from the germline sequence, so it may reflect a read error. The chain has TRBV4-2 and TRBJ2-1; D perhaps matches TRBD2 (5 bases). Germline lookup yields CDR1 LGHNA and CDR2 YNFKEQ. The CDR3 contains 15 residues. CDR3 nucleotide sequence: TGTGCCAGCAGCCAAGATCGAGGAGACTACAAAGAGCAGTTATTC. Its translation is CASSQDRGDYKEQLF.

Notes on this clonotype: Given the absence of the conserved phenylalanine or tryptophan at the CDR3 end, a read error is likely. The gene calls are TRBV12-3 or TRBV12-4 and TRBJ1-1; maybe TRBD1 (5 bases). The CDR3 length is 15 residues. The V end was cut by 9 bases, the J end by 0 bases, with 17 bases between. This chain's CDR3 is CASSLPGILNTEAFY. The CDR3 DNA follows: TGTGCCAGTAGTCTCCCAGGGATACTGAACACTGAAGCTTTCTAT.

Points on this clonotype: The junction differs from germline at one of its ends, possibly a read error. In nucleotides, the CDR3 is TGTGCCAGCAGCTTAACGCCGAATCTGTACGGTCGGAACACTGAAGCTTCATTT. It is translated as CASSLTPNLYGRNTEASF. The chain uses TRBV11-3 and TRBJ1-1; D is undetermined. Germline V CDR1 and CDR2: SGHNT, YENEEA. This CDR3 region has 18 residues.

Comment on this clonotype: Compared with germline, one end of the junction differs, possibly owing to a read error. This chain uses TRBV12-3 or TRBV12-4 with TRBJ2-5, with TRBD1 as a possible D gene (5 bases). This CDR3 is built from 17 residues. The CDR3 region is CACSFRQLKGGGETQYF. CDR3 nucleotides: TGTGCCTGCAGTTTTCGACAGTTGAAGGGCGGCGGAGAGACCCAGTACTTC.

On this clonotype itself: Germline and junction disagree at one end, which may indicate a read error. V usage is TRBV11-2 and J usage is TRBJ2-3, with 11 bases identical to TRBD2. Germline-derived CDR1 and CDR2 are SGHAT and FQNNGV. The CDR3 runs to 14 residues. The DNA for the CDR3 is TGTGTCAGCAGCTTTCTAGCGGGGGGCGTTTCGCAGTATTTT. Translating gives CVSSFLAGGVSQYF.

This clonotype was detected a few times. It may be a read error: a sequence one base away is much more abundant. The chain recombines TRBV12-3 or TRBV12-4 with TRBJ2-5; possibly TRBD2 for D (5 bases). There are 18 residues in the CDR3. Trimming cost V 0 bases and J 5 bases, with 22 bases left between them. CDR3 in amino acids: CASSLAVFGIGMRETQYF. CDR3 nucleotides: TGTGCCAGCAGTTTAGCAGTTTTCGGGATAGGAATGCGGGAGACCCAGTACTTC.

CDR3 region: CASSQDGQGYNERFF. Written as DNA, the CDR3 is TGTGCCAGCAGCCAAGACGGACAGGGGTACAATGAGCGATTCTTC. The chain links TRBV11-2 to TRBJ2-1; 9 bases match TRBD1. With 5 bases clipped from V and 16 bases from J, the junction kept 18 bases outside the gene matches. There are 15 residues in the CDR3. From germline, CDR1 is SGHAT and CDR2 FQNNGV.